This T cell receptor beta chain came from a study of cytomegalovirus exposure and HLA in healthy donors. About the research overall: Sequencing of 150 million to 200 million T cells in an earlier analysis found 100 million to 140 million unique TCR beta sequences. Counted in an early data release were about 85 million unique TCRs from HLA-typed donors. Broader study findings: As a later analysis showed, a missense DCLRE1C variant was linked to trimming of TCR beta V- and J-genes.

To note about this clone: Its antigen remains unknown.

Germline CDR1 and CDR2: MGHRA and YSYEKL. CDR3 length: 14 residues. V shed 5 bases and J 5 bases; nucleotides not matched to a gene: 6. Primers for the PCR totalled 60 Vbeta and 13 Jbeta. Per the authors' pipeline: Later reanalysis found 80 million or so unique TCR beta chains, some 10 million of them shared. Profiled with immunoSEQ multiplex PCR; TCRdb holds only in-frame clones, not every one. That table supplies the V and J calls and clone size; D and trimming were determined from the DNA. This sample carries roughly 140,000 clones, approximately 80% of them seen once, and the ten largest clones take 4.5% to 5%.

The material sequenced was PBMCs. The receptor comes from a woman aged 45-65 years in good health and CMV-seronegative. This sequence joins TRBV4-1 and TRBJ2-5; 9 bases are a match to TRBD2. The CDR3 protein is CASSIRGLAETQYF. CDR3 in DNA: TGCGCCAGCAGCATACGCGGACTAGCGGAGACCCAGTACTTC.